The subject of this entry is one TCR beta chain. This CDR3 has 14 amino acids. V was cut by 2 bases and J by 6 bases, with 15 bases left in between. Looked up from germline, CDR1 is SGHRS and CDR2 is YFSETQ. The source of the sample is a study of T cell changes during pregnancy in multiple sclerosis. Sequencing was performed with immunoSEQ multiplex PCR; in TCRdb, only in-frame clones are kept and a portion is missing. The sample carries tens of thousands of clones, 94% recorded once. The specimen comprised CD8+ T cells from peripheral blood mononuclear cells, sampled in the first trimester of pregnancy. This sequence originates from a female donor with multiple sclerosis, enrolled in a pregnancy study. The rearrangement links TRBV5-1 to TRBJ2-7, with D maybe TRBD2 (6 bases). The CDR3 region has the DNA TGCGCCAGCAGCTTTCGGGAGAGGCACGCCGAGCAGTACTTC. Its protein is CASSFRERHAEQYF.